This T cell receptor beta chain was documented in a study of blood T cell repertoires in COVID-19. Looking at the study overall: Researchers got acute and convalescent COVID-19 samples from the United States, Italy and Spain. Sources were T cells, B-cell-depleted T cells, or PBMCs; the material itself was cDNA or gDNA.

In the original analysis: Cell counts per sample came from amplifying reference gene primers. Repertoires were generated with immunoSEQ multiplex PCR, while TCRdb's copy carries only in-frame clones and drops some. V, J and clone size reflect that table, while D and trimming were determined from the DNA. The table has approximately 200,000 clones, approximately 79% seen once. Germline assignment: CDR1 KGHDR and CDR2 SFDVKD. V lost 8 bases, J lost 0 bases, and 7 bases lay in between. The CDR3 length is 13 residues. Material: peripheral blood. This sequence was found in a man aged 60-69 years with active or convalescent COVID-19. The genes are TRBV24-1 and TRBJ1-5; no firm D call. The CDR3 DNA reads as TGTGCCACCAAAACTAATAGCAATCAGCCCCAGCATTTT. It specifies CATKTNSNQPQHF.